This T cell receptor beta chain stems from a study of OX40 agonist ivuxolimab in advanced cancers. Overall study results and limits: Researchers did not establish what antigens the expanded peripheral T cells target. Low levels of normalized T-cell clonal expansion also appeared in some nonresponders.

About this clone itself: Its matching antigen is unknown.

Some clones are missing from TCRdb's copy, which holds only in-frame ones; the method was immunoSEQ multiplex PCR. The sample carries more than 60,000 clones, roughly four fifths recorded once. Germline V gene sequence: CDR1 MDHEN, CDR2 SYDVKM. V trimming: 7 bases; J trimming: 5 bases; junction bases outside the gene matches: 10. CDR3 length equals 15 residues. The TCR comes from an adult with an advanced solid tumor such as melanoma, head and neck, liver or kidney cancer. The sequencing used CD4+ or CD8+ T cells sorted from blood, collected in a trial of the OX40 agonist ivuxolimab. The rearrangement links TRBV28 to TRBJ2-2; 7 bases line up with TRBD2. CDR3 DNA: TGTGCCAGCACCCTGGGGAGGGCAGGGACCGGGGAGCTGTTTTTT. Protein sequence: CASTLGRAGTGELFF.